This T cell receptor (beta chain) emerged from a study of neoadjuvant anti-PD-1 for oral cavity cancer. Time point in this sample: after neoadjuvant nivolumab, at surgical resection. Blood cells were analyzed directly, without culture or expansion. Assay: immunoSEQ multiplex PCR; the TCRdb copy retains only in-frame clones and omits some. The repertoire holds 14,000 or so clones, with roughly 74% as singletons. This clone occurred once. V trimming: 5 bases; J trimming: 2 bases; junction bases outside the gene matches: 13. Germline assignment: CDR1 GTSNPN and CDR2 SVGIG (reference sequence). The CDR3 is made up of 16 amino acids.

V usage is TRBV30 and J usage is TRBJ2-3, with 7 bases matching TRBD2. The sequence was obtained from a person aged 35-80 years with oral cavity squamous cell carcinoma. The material was PBMCs, obtained after nivolumab (anti-PD-1) treatment. CDR3 DNA: TGTGCCTGGGTTCGGTTTTTGACTAGCTCCACAGATACGCAGTATTTT. Encoded protein: CAWVRFLTSSTDTQYF.